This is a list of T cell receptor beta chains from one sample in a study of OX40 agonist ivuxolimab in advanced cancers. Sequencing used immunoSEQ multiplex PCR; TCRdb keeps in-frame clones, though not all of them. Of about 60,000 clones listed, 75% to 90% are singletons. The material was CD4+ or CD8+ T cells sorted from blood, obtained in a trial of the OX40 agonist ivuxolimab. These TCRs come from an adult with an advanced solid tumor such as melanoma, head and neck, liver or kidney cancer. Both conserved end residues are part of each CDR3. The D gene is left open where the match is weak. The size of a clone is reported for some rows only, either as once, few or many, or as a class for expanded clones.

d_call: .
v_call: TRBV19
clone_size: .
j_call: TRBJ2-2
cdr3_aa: CASRRDKNTGELFF
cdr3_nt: TGTGCCAGTAGGAGGGACAAGAACACCGGGGAGCTGTTTTTT

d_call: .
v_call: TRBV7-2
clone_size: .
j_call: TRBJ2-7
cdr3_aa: CASSGVAYEQYF
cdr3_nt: TGTGCCAGCAGCGGGGTTGCCTACGAGCAGTACTTC

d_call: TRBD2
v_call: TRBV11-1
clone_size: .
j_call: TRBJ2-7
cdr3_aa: CASSRVASGSGYEQYF
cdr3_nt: TGTGCCAGCAGCCGTGTGGCTAGCGGGAGTGGCTACGAGCAGTACTTC

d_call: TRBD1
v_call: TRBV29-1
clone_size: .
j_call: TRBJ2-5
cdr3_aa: CSGGQGAGETQYF
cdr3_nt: TGCAGCGGAGGACAGGGGGCGGGGGAGACCCAGTACTTC

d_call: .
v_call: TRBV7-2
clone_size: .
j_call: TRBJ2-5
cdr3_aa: CASSPIRWQETQYF
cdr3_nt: TGTGCCAGCAGCCCCATAAGGTGGCAAGAGACCCAGTACTTC

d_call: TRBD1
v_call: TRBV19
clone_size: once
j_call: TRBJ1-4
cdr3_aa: CASSVRQGSFEKLFF
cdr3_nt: TGTGCCAGTAGTGTAAGACAGGGCTCCTTTGAAAAACTGTTTTTT

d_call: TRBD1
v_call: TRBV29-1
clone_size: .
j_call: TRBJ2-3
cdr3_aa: CSVEVYRGSSDTQYF
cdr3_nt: TGCAGCGTTGAAGTATACAGGGGATCCTCAGATACGCAGTATTTT

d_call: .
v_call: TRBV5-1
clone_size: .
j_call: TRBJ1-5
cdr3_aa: CASRREVNQPQHF
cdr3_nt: TGCGCCAGCAGGCGAGAGGTCAATCAGCCCCAGCATTTT

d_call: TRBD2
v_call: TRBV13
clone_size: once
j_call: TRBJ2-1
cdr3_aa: CASSSWTSGDNEQFF
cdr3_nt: TGTGCCAGCAGCTCTTGGACTAGCGGGGACAATGAGCAGTTCTTC

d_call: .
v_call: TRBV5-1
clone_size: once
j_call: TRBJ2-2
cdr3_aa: CASSMGGLNTGELFF
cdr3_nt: TGCGCCAGCAGTATGGGGGGCCTGAACACCGGGGAGCTGTTTTTT

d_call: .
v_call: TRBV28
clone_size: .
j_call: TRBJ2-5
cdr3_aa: CASSLYRTGGAAQYF
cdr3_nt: TGTGCCAGCAGTTTATATAGAACAGGGGGGGCGGCCCAGTACTTC

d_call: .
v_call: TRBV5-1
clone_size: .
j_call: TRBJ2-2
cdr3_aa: CASSRWDQTGELFF
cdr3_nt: TGCGCCAGCAGCCGGTGGGATCAAACCGGGGAGCTGTTTTTT

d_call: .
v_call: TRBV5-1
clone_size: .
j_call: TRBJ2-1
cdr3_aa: CASSSRGAAYNEQFF
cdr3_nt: TGCGCCAGCAGCAGCCGGGGAGCGGCTTACAATGAGCAGTTCTTC

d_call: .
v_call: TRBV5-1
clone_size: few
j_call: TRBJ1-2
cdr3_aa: CASSLNPSREGYTF
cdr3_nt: TGCGCCAGCAGCTTGAACCCCTCGCGCGAGGGCTACACCTTC

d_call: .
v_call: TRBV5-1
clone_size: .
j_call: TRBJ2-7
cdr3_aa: CASVRDWTSDEQYF
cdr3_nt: TGCGCCAGCGTCCGGGACTGGACCTCGGACGAGCAGTACTTC

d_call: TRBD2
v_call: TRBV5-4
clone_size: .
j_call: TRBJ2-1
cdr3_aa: CAGYRGRAGDEQFF
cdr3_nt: TGTGCAGGCTACCGGGGGAGGGCCGGGGATGAGCAGTTCTTC

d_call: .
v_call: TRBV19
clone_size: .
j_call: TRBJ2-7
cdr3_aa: CATSGGGYEQYF
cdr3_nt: TGTGCCACCTCAGGGGGGGGCTACGAGCAGTACTTC

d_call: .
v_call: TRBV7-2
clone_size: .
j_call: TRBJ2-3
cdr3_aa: CASSFRQASTDTQYF
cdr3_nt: TGTGCCAGCAGCTTCAGACAAGCTAGCACAGATACGCAGTATTTT

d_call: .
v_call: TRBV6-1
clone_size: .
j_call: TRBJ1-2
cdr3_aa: CASSDKRQGNYGYTF
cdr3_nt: TGTGCCAGCAGTGATAAACGGCAGGGGAACTATGGCTACACCTTC

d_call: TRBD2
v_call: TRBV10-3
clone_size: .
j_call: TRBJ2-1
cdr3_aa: CAISKGTSGSSYNEQFF
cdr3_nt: TGTGCCATCAGTAAGGGGACTAGCGGGAGCTCCTACAATGAGCAGTTCTTC

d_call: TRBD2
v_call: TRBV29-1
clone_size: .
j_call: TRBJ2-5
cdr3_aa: CSVAGLAGETQYF
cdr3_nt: TGCAGCGTTGCGGGACTAGCGGGAGAGACCCAGTACTTC

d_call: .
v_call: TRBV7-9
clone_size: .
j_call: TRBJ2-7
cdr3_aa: CASSLEASSSYEQYF
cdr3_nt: TGTGCCAGCAGCTTAGAGGCTAGCTCGTCCTACGAGCAGTACTTC

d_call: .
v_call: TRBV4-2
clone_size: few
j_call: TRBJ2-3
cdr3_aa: CASSQGGPTDTQYF
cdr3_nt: TGTGCCAGCAGCCAAGGGGGCCCCACAGATACGCAGTATTTT

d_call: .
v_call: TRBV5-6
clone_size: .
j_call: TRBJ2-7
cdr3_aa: CASSPWNLASGSSYEQYF
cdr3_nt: TGTGCCAGCAGCCCCTGGAATCTGGCGTCAGGGAGCTCCTACGAGCAGTACTTC

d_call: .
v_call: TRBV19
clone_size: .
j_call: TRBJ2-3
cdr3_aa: CASSLVVADTQYF
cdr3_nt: TGTGCCAGTAGCTTAGTCGTCGCAGATACGCAGTATTTT

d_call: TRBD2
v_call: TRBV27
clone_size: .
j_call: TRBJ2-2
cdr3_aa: CASSLQANSGRFTGELFF
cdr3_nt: TGTGCCAGCAGTTTGCAAGCGAATAGCGGGAGGTTCACCGGGGAGCTGTTTTTT

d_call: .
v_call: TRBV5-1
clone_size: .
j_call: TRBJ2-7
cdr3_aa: CASSLGQVYEQYF
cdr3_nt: TGCGCCAGCAGCTTGGGACAGGTCTACGAGCAGTACTTC

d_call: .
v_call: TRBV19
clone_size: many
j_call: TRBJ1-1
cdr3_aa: CASSTSVSIRGEAFF
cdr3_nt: TGTGCCAGTAGCACATCCGTATCCATCCGAGGTGAAGCTTTCTTT

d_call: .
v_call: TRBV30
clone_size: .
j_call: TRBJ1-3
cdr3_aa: CAWRRHSSGNTIYF
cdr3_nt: TGTGCCTGGAGGCGTCATAGCTCTGGAAACACCATATATTTT

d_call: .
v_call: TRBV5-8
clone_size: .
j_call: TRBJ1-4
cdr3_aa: CASSLTFFSTNEKLFF
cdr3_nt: TGTGCCAGCAGCTTGACCTTCTTCTCAACTAATGAAAAACTGTTTTTT

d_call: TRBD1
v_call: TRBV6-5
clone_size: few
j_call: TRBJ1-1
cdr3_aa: CASSPGQFMNTEAFF
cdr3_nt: TGTGCCAGCAGTCCGGGACAGTTCATGAACACTGAAGCTTTCTTT

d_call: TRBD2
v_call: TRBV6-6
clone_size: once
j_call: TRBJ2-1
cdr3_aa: CARGTSGRFSYNEQFF
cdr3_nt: TGTGCCAGAGGGACTAGCGGGAGATTTTCCTACAATGAGCAGTTCTTC

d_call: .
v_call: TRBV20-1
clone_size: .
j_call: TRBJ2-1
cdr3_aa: CSARFYNEQFF
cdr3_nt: TGCAGTGCTAGGTTTTACAATGAGCAGTTCTTC